This passage covers 29 T cell receptor beta chains from one sample sequenced in a study of glioma-infiltrating T cells after dendritic cell vaccination. Sequencing used immunoSEQ multiplex PCR; TCRdb keeps in-frame clones, though not all of them. The sample records 80,000 to 95,000 clones, over 75% being singletons. Sequenced here: blood, sampled before dendritic cell vaccination. Receptor source: a human donor with glioblastoma.

V usage is TRBV5-1 and J usage is TRBJ2-7; 7 positions agree with TRBD1. With V trimmed by 0 bases and J by 6 bases, 6 bases remained unmatched. This CDR3 region has 14 residues. The germline V gene encodes CDR1 SGHRS and CDR2 YFSETQ. The CDR3 DNA follows: TGCGCCAGCAGCTTGGAAGGGGGCAGGGGCGAGCAGTACTTC. The encoded protein is CASSLEGGRGEQYF.

The genes are TRBV11-2 and TRBJ1-5; 9 bases agree with TRBD1. V shed 5 bases and J 0 bases; nucleotides not matched to a gene: 8. The CDR3 loop spans 17 amino acids. CDR1 is SGHAT, CDR2 FQNNGV, per germline. CDR3 sequence (DNA): TGTGCCAGCAGCCCGGGACAGGGCGTCTATAGCAATCAGCCCCAGCATTTT. Its protein is CASSPGQGVYSNQPQHF.

The chain carries TRBV16 and TRBJ1-1; 7 nucleotides line up with TRBD1. This CDR3 spans 15 amino acids. CDR1 and CDR2 (germline): KGHSY, FQNENV. V shed 4 bases, J shed 10 bases, and the junction held 15 bases outside the gene matches. The CDR3 here is CASSPRGQSSIGAFF. The CDR3 nucleotides read TGTGCCAGCAGCCCCCGGGGACAGAGTTCAATAGGAGCTTTCTTT.

This rearrangement joins TRBV19 to TRBJ2-1; 10 bases align to TRBD2. Germline V gene lookup returns CDR1 LNHDA and CDR2 SQIVND (reference sequence). The V and J ends lost 8 bases and 3 bases, in that order; junction bases with no gene match: 19. The CDR3 length is 19 residues. CDR3 bases: TGTGCCAGTTCTGGGGGAAGCGGGAGGGCCTCCCTATACTACAATGAGCAGTTCTTC. This translates into CASSGGSGRASLYYNEQFF.

With regard to this clone: Other DNA sequences in this specimen translate into the identical CDR3. This rearrangement joins TRBV6-5 to TRBJ2-1; 10 positions match TRBD2. CDR1 is MNHEY, CDR2 SVGAGI, per germline. V lost 2 bases to trimming and J lost 3 bases; unmatched junction nucleotides: 1. The CDR3 runs 15 residues. The DNA for the CDR3 is TGTGCCAGCAGTTACCTAGCGGGGGACTACAATGAGCAGTTCTTC. Amino acids: CASSYLAGDYNEQFF.

In its sample, this clone was seen a few times. The chain couples TRBV10-2 to TRBJ1-4; weak D call: TRBD1 (5 bases). Trimming stripped 8 bases from V and 10 bases from J, with 11 bases between. This CDR3 spans 11 amino acids. Germline loops: CDR1 WSHSY, CDR2 SAAADI. CDR3 amino acids: CASLGGGKLFF. Here the CDR3 DNA reads TGCGCCAGCTTGGGGGGTGGAAAACTGTTTTTT.

The rearrangement links TRBV6-1 to TRBJ1-5; D might be TRBD1 (6 bases). The CDR3 totals 14 residues. Germline V lookup: CDR1 MNHNS, CDR2 SASEGT. V lost 8 bases, J lost 0 bases, and 11 bases lay in between. CDR3: CASSQGVSNQPQHF. CDR3 in DNA: TGTGCCAGCTCACAGGGAGTTAGCAATCAGCCCCAGCATTTT.

Concerning this clone: This CDR3 is also generated by other DNA sequences in the sample. The genes are TRBV6-5 and TRBJ1-1; perhaps TRBD1 as D (5 bases). This CDR3 has 13 amino acids. The germline CDR1 and CDR2 sequences are MNHEY and SVGAGI. The V and J ends lost 5 bases and 1 base respectively, with 8 bases between them. The CDR3: CASSQQGNTEAFF. The CDR3 nucleotides are TGTGCCAGCAGTCAGCAGGGGAACACTGAAGCTTTCTTT.

The chain is built from TRBV4-3 and TRBJ2-7, with 7 positions matching TRBD1. Germline V gives CDR1 LGHNA, CDR2 YSLEER. The junction had 7 bases not matched to a gene; V was cut back by 2 bases and J by 0 bases. This CDR3 has 16 amino acids. This CDR3 reads CASSQQTGAHSYEQYF. CDR3 nucleotides: TGCGCCAGCAGCCAACAAACAGGGGCACACTCCTACGAGCAGTACTTC.

The V gene is TRBV4-1, the J gene TRBJ1-2; 10 bases agree with TRBD1. The length of the CDR3 is 14 residues. CDR1 and CDR2 (germline): MGHRA, YSYEKL. After removal of 6 bases from V and 2 bases from J, the junction contained 3 bases not matched to a gene. Written as DNA, the CDR3 is TGCGCCAGCAGGCAGACAGGGGGCAACTATGGCTACACCTTC. Protein: CASRQTGGNYGYTF.

This rearrangement joins TRBV18 to TRBJ2-7; TRBD2 might be the D (5 bases). Trimming pared 3 bases from V and 2 bases from J, leaving 14 bases between. The CDR3 loop spans 15 amino acids. CDR1 and CDR2 from the germline V gene are KGHSH and LQKENI. This chain's CDR3 is CASSPSAGETYEQYF. CDR3 DNA sequence: TGTGCCAGCTCACCTTCGGCCGGGGAGACCTACGAGCAGTACTTC.

The rearrangement links TRBV19 to TRBJ2-7, with a tentative D call TRBD2 (6 bases). The CDR3 loop spans 15 amino acids. Trimming cost V 8 bases and J 0 bases, with 17 bases left between them. Germline V gene data show CDR1 as LNHDA and CDR2 as SQIVND (reference sequence). In nucleotides, the CDR3 is TGTGCCAGTCGGGACGGGAGTGGCAGCTCCTACGAGCAGTACTTC. Amino acid sequence: CASRDGSGSSYEQYF.

The V and J genes are TRBV4-2 and TRBJ2-7, with 9 bases lining up with TRBD2. V trimming: 0 bases; J trimming: 7 bases; junction bases outside the gene matches: 4. Germline CDR1 and CDR2: LGHNA and YNFKEQ. The CDR3 runs 14 residues. CDR3 region: CASSQDSGGYEQYF. The CDR3 bases are TGTGCCAGCAGCCAAGATAGCGGGGGATATGAGCAGTACTTC.

The CDR3 bases are TGCGCCAGCAGCCAAGCAACAGGGGGCGGGTATGGCTACACCTTC. Residues: CASSQATGGGYGYTF. The rearrangement uses TRBV4-1 and TRBJ1-2; 9 nucleotides agree with TRBD1. CDR3 size: 15 residues. Per germline, CDR1 MGHRA and CDR2 YSYEKL. V lost 1 base, J lost 5 bases, and 5 bases stayed unmatched.

V and J are TRBV7-9 and TRBJ1-5, with D possibly TRBD1 on 5 matching bases. The V and J ends lost 3 bases and 2 bases respectively, with 11 bases between them. Germline loops: CDR1 SEHNR, CDR2 FQNEAQ (reference sequence). The CDR3 contains 15 residues. The CDR3 here is CASSFEGAGNQPQHF. CDR3 DNA: TGTGCCAGCAGCTTCGAAGGGGCGGGCAATCAGCCCCAGCATTTT.

The V and J genes are TRBV5-4 and TRBJ2-1; tentatively, D is TRBD2 (5 bases). Germline V gene sequence: CDR1 SGHNT, CDR2 YYREEE (reference sequence). V dropped 7 bases and J dropped 0 bases, with 11 bases sitting between them. CDR3 size: 14 residues. Here the CDR3 DNA reads TGTGCCAGCCGGTTAGAGGGCTCCTACAATGAGCAGTTCTTC. Translated: CASRLEGSYNEQFF. Filled out from reference TRBV5-4 and TRBJ2-1, the complete variable domain reads ETGVTQSPTHLIKTRGQQVTLRCSSQSGHNTVSWYQQALGQGPQFIFQYYREEENGRGNFPPRFSGLQFPNYSSELNVNALELDDSALYLCASRLEGSYNEQFFGPGTRLTVL.

The rearrangement links TRBV30 to TRBJ1-3; D may be TRBD2 (5 bases). The J call may be mistaken, given a closer DNA end match to TRBJ2-2. Germline values: CDR1 GTSNPN, CDR2 SVGIG (reference sequence). The CDR3 is 13 residues long. The CDR3 protein is CAWYTGKAGELFF. The CDR3 DNA sequence: TGTGCCTGGTACACGGGGAAGGCCGGGGAGCTGTTTTTT.

The chain employs TRBV7-2 and TRBJ2-1; tentative D call: TRBD2 (6 bases). V was pared by 1 base and J by 8 bases, with 12 bases between. The CDR3 covers 14 residues. The germline CDR1 and CDR2 sequences are SGHTA and FQGNSA. The CDR3 DNA reads as TGTGCCAGCAGCTTAGTTCGCGGGGTCTATGAGCAGTTCTTC. It codes for CASSLVRGVYEQFF.

The rearrangement links TRBV5-8 to TRBJ2-7, with D possibly TRBD1 on 5 matching bases. V was trimmed by 1 base and J by 6 bases, leaving 14 bases between them. The CDR3 is made up of 14 amino acids. Germline V gives CDR1 SGHTS, CDR2 YDEGEE. The CDR3 nucleotides read TGTGCCAGCAGCTTGAGAGTTGCCCAGGGCGAGCAGTACTTC. Its protein product is CASSLRVAQGEQYF.

The chain recombines TRBV4-2 with TRBJ2-7; 13 nucleotides align to TRBD2. Germline trimming cut 0 bases from V and 7 bases from J; bases unmatched to any gene: 9. This CDR3 contains 17 residues. Germline V gene sequence: CDR1 LGHNA, CDR2 YNFKEQ. The CDR3: CASSQDISTSGRSEQYF. The CDR3 region has the DNA TGTGCCAGCAGCCAAGATATCTCGACTAGCGGGAGGAGTGAGCAGTACTTC.

The chain links TRBV5-4 to TRBJ1-5; D unclear. Looked up from germline, CDR1 is SGHNT and CDR2 is YYREEE (reference sequence). The CDR3 is 12 amino acids. Trimming removed 5 bases from V and 7 bases from J, with 10 bases in between. The CDR3 DNA reads as TGTGCCAGCAGGCCGCAGGAACAGCCCCAGCATTTT. Translation: CASRPQEQPQHF.

The J gene is TRBJ2-6, the V gene TRBV21-1; the DNA was not used to check the table's D call, TRBD2. TRBV21-1 is a pseudogene. The CDR3 loop spans 18 amino acids. The CDR3 protein is CASSFTSGEGSGANVLTF. The CDR3 DNA sequence: TGTGCCAGCAGCTTTACTAGCGGGGAGGGCTCTGGGGCCAACGTCCTGACTTTC.

The chain couples TRBV5-4 to TRBJ1-2; no definite D call. Germline assignment: CDR1 SGHNT and CDR2 YYREEE (reference sequence). Trimming took off 0 bases at V and 4 bases at J, with 7 bases between the two ends. The CDR3 totals 13 residues. DNA of the CDR3: TGTGCCAGCAGCTTGGACCACAGCTATGGCTACACCTTC. Translation gives CASSLDHSYGYTF.

A few counts support this clone. This rearrangement joins TRBV2 to TRBJ1-5; D unresolved. Deletions cut 4 bases from V and 1 base from J, with 5 bases between. From germline, CDR1 is SNHLY and CDR2 FYNNEI. The CDR3 totals 13 residues. CDR3 DNA sequence: TGTGCCAGCAGTGGCGAAAGCAATCAGCCCCAGCATTTT. Translated, it gives CASSGESNQPQHF.

J is TRBJ2-7 and V is TRBV19; D is possibly TRBD2 (5 bases). V lost 3 bases to trimming and J lost 2 bases, with 14 bases between them. In germline, CDR1 is LNHDA, CDR2 SQIVND (reference sequence). This CDR3 region has 15 residues. DNA of the CDR3: TGTGCCAGTAGTATCCGGCGGGCAGCGACCTACGAGCAGTACTTC. As protein: CASSIRRAATYEQYF.

The rearrangement links TRBV6-4 to TRBJ1-3; D unresolved. The CDR3 spans 15 residues. V shed 8 bases and J shed 2 bases, with 16 bases lying between them. Germline V gives CDR1 MRHNA, CDR2 SNTAGT. The CDR3 protein is CASRRDLITGNTIYF. DNA of the CDR3: TGTGCCAGCCGGAGGGATCTCATTACTGGAAACACCATATATTTT.

The chain has TRBV2 and TRBJ2-5, with D perhaps matching TRBD1 (5 bases). The CDR3 sequence is 13 residues long. Trimming pared 7 bases from V and 2 bases from J, leaving 11 bases between. Germline values: CDR1 SNHLY, CDR2 FYNNEI. The chain's CDR3 is CASTRQTQETQYF. CDR3 nucleotide sequence: TGTGCCAGCACCCGACAGACGCAAGAGACCCAGTACTTC. Together with reference TRBV2 and TRBJ2-5, the CDR3 gives the full variable domain: EPEVTQTPSHQVTQMGQEVILRCVPISNHLYFYWYRQILGQKVEFLVSFYNNEISEKSEIFDDQFSVERPDGSNFTLKIRSTKLEDSAMYFCASTRQTQETQYFGPGTRLLVL.

The chain uses TRBV11-3 and TRBJ2-5; 9 bases align to TRBD2. The closer fit of TRBJ2-7 to the DNA end suggests the J call may be wrong. This CDR3 spans 14 amino acids. The germline CDR1 and CDR2 sequences are SGHNT and YENEEA. DNA for the CDR3: TGTGCCAGCAGCTTAGGTAGCGGGGGCTACGAGCAGTACTTC. Translated: CASSLGSGGYEQYF.

The chain uses TRBV7-2 and TRBJ2-7; D is ambiguous. Germline CDR1 and CDR2: SGHTA and FQGNSA. This CDR3 comprises 15 residues. Deletions cut 4 bases from V and 3 bases from J, with 16 bases between. CDR3 in DNA: TGTGCCAGCAGCTCAACGGTCCAACAGAGCTACGAGCAGTACTTC. Translating gives CASSSTVQQSYEQYF.